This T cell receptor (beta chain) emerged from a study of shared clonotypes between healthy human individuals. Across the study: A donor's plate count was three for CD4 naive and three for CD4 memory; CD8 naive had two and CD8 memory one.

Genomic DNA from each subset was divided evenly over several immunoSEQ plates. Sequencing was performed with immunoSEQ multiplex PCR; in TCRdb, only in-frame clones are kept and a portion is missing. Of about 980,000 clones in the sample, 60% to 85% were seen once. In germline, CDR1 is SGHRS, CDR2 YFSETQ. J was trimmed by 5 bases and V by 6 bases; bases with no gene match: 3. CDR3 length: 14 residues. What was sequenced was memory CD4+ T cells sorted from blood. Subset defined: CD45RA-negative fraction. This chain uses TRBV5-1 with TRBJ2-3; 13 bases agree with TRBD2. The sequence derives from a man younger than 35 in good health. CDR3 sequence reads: CASTGLAGVDTQYF. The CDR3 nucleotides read TGCGCCAGCACTGGACTAGCGGGAGTAGATACGCAGTATTTT.